This record concerns one T cell receptor beta chain sequence. This entry comes from a study of blood T cell repertoires in COVID-19. For the study at large: COVID-19 samples, acute and convalescent, were from the United States, Italy and Spain. The cDNA or gDNA used as material had been derived from T cells, B-cell-depleted T cells, or PBMCs.

Authors' processing steps: By means of reference gene primer amplification, nucleated cell counts were estimated. Sequencing was performed with immunoSEQ multiplex PCR; in TCRdb, only in-frame clones are kept and a portion is missing. The DNA gave D and trimming, while V, J and clone size come from that table. The data show some 80,000 clones, around 84% seen once. The CDR3 is 14 amino acids. Trimming cost V 2 bases and J 5 bases; bases outside gene matches: 3. Germline V gene lookup returns CDR1 MGHRA and CDR2 YSYEKL. The sequencing sample was made of peripheral blood. The gene calls are TRBV4-1 and TRBJ2-5; 9 nucleotides line up with TRBD2. This receptor was taken from an elderly man with active or convalescent COVID-19. The CDR3 sequence: CASSQLAGLETQYF. The CDR3 DNA reads TGCGCCAGCAGCCAACTAGCGGGACTGGAGACCCAGTACTTC.